Following are 17 T cell receptor beta chains from one sample sequenced in a study of cytomegalovirus exposure and HLA in healthy donors. Data came from immunoSEQ multiplex PCR; TCRdb stores just in-frame clones and leaves some out. The table records some 240,000 clones, around 87% of them present only once. The material sequenced was PBMCs. The receptors stem from a woman between 18 and 29 years old in good health and CMV-seropositive.

The CDR3 here is CASSFTGTDTQYF. As DNA, the CDR3 is TGTGCCAGCAGCTTCACCGGGACAGATACGCAGTATTTT. This chain joins TRBV5-6 and TRBJ2-3; D gene uncertain. Trimming pared 2 bases from V and 3 bases from J, leaving 7 bases between. From germline, CDR1 is SGHDT and CDR2 YYEEEE. The length of the CDR3 is 13 residues.

The chain recombines TRBV28 with TRBJ2-2; TRBD2 might be the D (5 bases). The CDR3 sequence is 16 residues long. V was pared by 4 bases and J by 5 bases, with 17 bases between. Germline V gene lookup returns CDR1 MDHEN and CDR2 SYDVKM. CDR3: CASSSRPGSNTGELFF. CDR3 nucleotides: TGTGCCAGCAGTTCGAGGCCGGGAAGTAATACCGGGGAGCTGTTTTTT.

The genes are TRBV6-1 and TRBJ2-1; 9 nucleotides match TRBD2. Germline V gene sequence: CDR1 MNHNS, CDR2 SASEGT. The CDR3 length is 16 residues. V shed 4 bases and J 3 bases; nucleotides not matched to a gene: 7. The CDR3 protein is CASSGGSSGNYNEQFF. DNA for the CDR3: TGTGCCAGCAGTGGGGGTTCTAGCGGGAACTACAATGAGCAGTTCTTC.

The chain has TRBV28 and TRBJ1-3; no reliable D call. The CDR3 is 16 residues long. Per the germline V gene, CDR1 is MDHEN and CDR2 is SYDVKM. Trimming took 6 bases from V and 3 from J, leaving 18 bases between them. The CDR3 coding sequence is TGTGCCAGCAGCCCGCCCCGGGGTCTCAGTGGAAACACCATATATTTT. Translating gives CASSPPRGLSGNTIYF.

A single count supports this clone. This rearrangement joins TRBV13 to TRBJ1-1; D is undetermined. The V gene's germline CDR1 is PRHDT and CDR2 FYEKMQ (reference sequence). The length of the CDR3 is 11 residues. The V and J ends lost 5 bases and 2 bases respectively, with 3 bases between them. CDR3 sequence (DNA): TGTGCCAGCAGCCAAAACACTGAAGCTTTCTTT. This sequence encodes CASSQNTEAFF.

The chain couples TRBV6-5 to TRBJ2-1; TRBD1 aligns across 9 bases. CDR1 and CDR2 (germline): MNHEY, SVGAGI. Germline trimming cut 2 bases from V and 3 bases from J; bases unmatched to any gene: 2. The CDR3 sequence is 15 residues long. The CDR3 reads CASSYGTGSYNEQFF. The DNA for the CDR3 is TGTGCCAGCAGTTACGGGACAGGGAGCTACAATGAGCAGTTCTTC.

This chain joins TRBV7-9 and TRBJ2-7, with 8 bases aligning to TRBD1. V trimming: 1 base; J trimming: 0 bases; junction bases outside the gene matches: 5. Germline CDR1 and CDR2: SEHNR and FQNEAQ (reference sequence). The CDR3 length is 16 residues. CDR3 DNA: TGTGCCAGCAGCTTAGTAGACAGGGGAAGCTCCTACGAGCAGTACTTC. It specifies CASSLVDRGSSYEQYF.

The V call is TRBV29-1, the J call TRBJ2-7; the D is unclear. Germline values: CDR1 SQVTM, CDR2 ANQGSEA. Trimming pared 6 bases from V and 1 base from J, leaving 13 bases between. The CDR3 runs to 13 residues. The CDR3 region has the DNA TGCAGCGTAGCTACCGACACATCCTACGAGCAGTACTTC. It is translated as CSVATDTSYEQYF.

The rearrangement joins TRBV4-1 to TRBJ1-5, with D perhaps matching TRBD1 (5 bases). This CDR3 is built from 16 residues. Germline V gene lookup returns CDR1 MGHRA and CDR2 YSYEKL. V gave up 3 bases and J gave up 0 bases, with 12 bases separating them. The CDR3 region is CASSQTAGDSNQPQHF. The CDR3 bases are TGCGCCAGCAGCCAGACCGCGGGGGATAGCAATCAGCCCCAGCATTTT.

The chain links TRBV5-4 to TRBJ2-7; 10 nucleotides agree with TRBD2. CDR1 is SGHNT, CDR2 YYREEE, per germline (reference sequence). The CDR3 has 15 amino acids. J gave up 4 bases and V 4 bases, and 8 bases lay outside the gene matches. Here the CDR3 DNA reads TGTGCCAGCAGCCCTGGAGCGGGAGGGCCGTACGAGCAGTACTTC. It specifies CASSPGAGGPYEQYF.

The V and J genes are TRBV4-2 and TRBJ1-3; D call uncertain. Germline CDR1 is LGHNA and CDR2 is YNFKEQ. The CDR3 has 14 residues. With 0 bases removed from V and 4 bases from J, the gap between germline ends came to 7 bases. CDR3 DNA sequence: TGTGCCAGCAGCCAAGATATGGAGGGAAACACCATATATTTT. Protein: CASSQDMEGNTIYF.

This clone is a singleton in its sample. The chain carries TRBV5-1 and TRBJ1-2; TRBD1 aligns across 9 bases. The CDR3 runs 15 residues. With V trimmed by 4 bases and J by 4 bases, 8 bases remained unmatched. Germline CDR1 SGHRS, CDR2 YFSETQ. The DNA of the CDR3 is TGCGCCAGCAGCCCTGCTGGGACAGGGACCTATGGCTACACCTTC. Encoded protein: CASSPAGTGTYGYTF.

The chain is built from TRBV6-5 and TRBJ1-2, with D possibly being TRBD1 (5 bases). Looked up from germline, CDR1 is MNHEY and CDR2 is SVGAGI. V gave up 0 bases and J gave up 6 bases, with 14 bases separating them. This CDR3 is 15 amino acids long. CDR3 DNA sequence: TGTGCCAGCAGTTACTCGACTGGGGCCATGGATGGCTACACCTTC. Amino acids: CASSYSTGAMDGYTF.

V is TRBV27 and J is TRBJ2-2, with 12 bases matching TRBD2. Germline V lookup: CDR1 MNHEY, CDR2 SMNVEV (reference sequence). CDR3 length: 17 amino acids. The ends lost 5 bases at V and 7 bases at J; junction bases unmatched: 11. CDR3 bases: TGTGCCAGCAGTCTCTTGACTAGCGGGAGCCCCAACGGGGAGCTGTTTTTT. The encoded protein is CASSLLTSGSPNGELFF.

This sequence joins TRBV29-1 and TRBJ2-3; 9 nucleotides align to TRBD1. Per the germline V gene, CDR1 is SQVTM and CDR2 is ANQGSEA. The CDR3 is 17 amino acids. The V segment lost 0 bases and the J segment 4 bases; nucleotides outside the gene matches: 11. The CDR3 DNA is TGCAGCGTTGAAGACCATAACAGGGGGCAGAGCGCAGATACGCAGTATTTT. Its protein product is CSVEDHNRGQSADTQYF.

V usage is TRBV14 and J usage is TRBJ2-5; 9 bases are shared with TRBD1. The CDR3 is made up of 16 amino acids. After removal of 1 base from V and 4 bases from J, the junction contained 7 bases not matched to a gene. The germline gives CDR1 SGHDN, CDR2 FVKESK. CDR3: CASSQGATGGGETQYF. The CDR3 nucleotides are TGTGCCAGCAGCCAAGGGGCCACAGGGGGCGGAGAGACCCAGTACTTC.

The chain recombines TRBV15 with TRBJ2-7; possible D gene TRBD1, 7 bases. The CDR3 length is 14 residues. The V and J ends lost 1 base and 6 bases respectively, with 13 bases between them. The germline V gene encodes CDR1 LNHNV and CDR2 YYDKDF (reference sequence). For the CDR3, the DNA is TGTGCCACCAGCAGAGCGACAGGGAGGTCCGAGCAGTACTTC. Its protein is CATSRATGRSEQYF.